These T cell receptor beta chains were read from a single sample in a study of blood T cells in healthy people across ages. In TCRdb, the 5' RACE reads were re-called with MiXCR into one record per CDR3 protein. The table includes about 670,000 distinct CDR3 sequences, about 43% detected once. Specimen: blood. All receptors come from a man older than 75 in good health. Both conserved end residues are part of each CDR3. A D gene is named only where the DNA matches it firmly. Expanded clones are given a class, and other clones once, few, many or no size at all.

D gene	V gene	J gene	clone size	CDR3 DNA	CDR3 protein
-	TRBV6-2/TRBV6-3	TRBJ1-6	few	TGTGCCAGCAGTTCTGTACTGGCCAGGGAGTCACCCCTCCACTTT	CASSSVLARESPLHF
TRBD2	TRBV28	TRBJ2-7	few	TGTGCCAGCAGTTTATACGGGAGGGCCTCCCACGAGCAGTACTTC	CASSLYGRASHEQYF
TRBD1	TRBV5-4	TRBJ1-1	-	TGTGCCAGCAGCCCAGGGGGGGATACTATGAACACTGAAGCTTTCTTT	CASSPGGDTMNTEAFF
-	TRBV7-2	TRBJ1-2	many	TGTGCCAGCAGCCCGAGGCTCCGGGGTGGCTACACCTTC	CASSPRLRGGYTF
-	TRBV6-2/TRBV6-3	TRBJ2-5	few	TGTGCCAGCAGCCGTATTGAGACCCAGTACTTC	CASSRIETQYF
TRBD2	TRBV24-1	TRBJ2-3	few	TGTGCCACCAGTAGACTAGCGGGAGGGCCCGGCACAGATACGCAGTATTTT	CATSRLAGGPGTDTQYF
-	TRBV7-7	TRBJ2-2	many	TGTGCTAGCAGCTTAGTCTTAGGGAACACCGGGGAGCTGTTTTTT	CASSLVLGNTGELFF
-	TRBV7-2	TRBJ2-7	few	TGTGCCAGCAGCCCACGACGGGATATCCACGAGCAGTACTTC	CASSPRRDIHEQYF
-	TRBV6-6	TRBJ2-3	few	TGTGCCAGCGTGACAGCTAGCACAGATACGCAGTATTTT	CASVTASTDTQYF
TRBD2	TRBV6-5	TRBJ2-2	few	TGTGCCAGCAGTCCCGGGACTATGAGCACCGGGGAGCTGTTTTTT	CASSPGTMSTGELFF
-	TRBV6-5	TRBJ2-7	-	TGTGCCAGCAGTTACTCGAGTGGCTTAGGGACCCACGAGCAGTACTTC	CASSYSSGLGTHEQYF
-	TRBV10-2	TRBJ2-1	-	TGCGCCAGTAGGGTGCTAGGATTCGAAGCGTTCTTC	CASRVLGFEAFF
-	TRBV20-1	TRBJ2-7	-	TGCAGTGCTAATTTGGGGTTAGACGAGCAGTACTTC	CSANLGLDEQYF
-	TRBV15	TRBJ2-5	-	TGTGCCACCAGCAGAAAACAGGGAGTGGAGACCCAGTACTTC	CATSRKQGVETQYF
TRBD1	TRBV27	TRBJ1-2	few	TGTGCCAGCAGGGGCACTCGGGACAGGGGCGCCCGGAAGGGCTACACCTTC	CASRGTRDRGARKGYTF
TRBD2	TRBV12-5	TRBJ2-3	-	TGTGCTAGTGGTTTAGCGGGAGGTATCACAGATACGCAGTATTTT	CASGLAGGITDTQYF
-	TRBV5-5	TRBJ2-3	-	TGTGCCAGCAGTCTGAAGTTGGATGCGCAGTATTTT	CASSLKLDAQYF
-	TRBV24-1	TRBJ1-1	many	TGTGCCACCAGTGAGGGTGGAAACGGGAAGAACACTGAAGCTTTCTTT	CATSEGGNGKNTEAFF
-	TRBV4-3	TRBJ2-2	few	TGCGCCAGCAGCCAAGATCCGGGACGGACCGGGGAGCTGTTTTTT	CASSQDPGRTGELFF
-	TRBV19	TRBJ2-6	-	TGTGCCAGTCGGGACACCGGATCTGGGGCCAACGTCCTGACTTTC	CASRDTGSGANVLTF
-	TRBV24-1	TRBJ1-5	few	TGTGCCACCAGTGGGCCGCATAGCAATCAGCCCCAGCATTTT	CATSGPHSNQPQHF
TRBD2	TRBV20-1	TRBJ2-1	-	TGCAGTGGCCTCGCGACTAGCGGGGGGAATTGGGGGAGGTCCTACAATGAGCAGTTCTTC	CSGLATSGGNWGRSYNEQFF
TRBD2	TRBV24-1	TRBJ2-3	few	TGTGCCACGCGCGATAGGCCGGGACTAGCGGGAGAAGATACGCAGTATTTT	CATRDRPGLAGEDTQYF
-	TRBV21-1	TRBJ1-2	-	TGTGCCAGCAGCAAATTATCAGGACAGGGATTCGATGGCTACACCTTC	CASSKLSGQGFDGYTF
-	TRBV27	TRBJ2-3	-	TGTGCCAGCAGTTTGAGGGTCGGAACAGATACGCAGTATTTT	CASSLRVGTDTQYF
-	TRBV29-1	TRBJ2-7	once	TGCAGCGTTGAAACGGGAACGGGGAATGAGCAGTACTTC	CSVETGTGNEQYF
-	TRBV27	TRBJ1-5	many	TGTGCCAGCAGTTTAAGGGAGAGCAATCAGCCCCAGCATTTT	CASSLRESNQPQHF
-	TRBV5-6	TRBJ2-3	-	TGTGCCAGCAGCATGGATAGAGTCGGCGGCACAGATACGCAGTATTTT	CASSMDRVGGTDTQYF
TRBD1	TRBV4-1	TRBJ2-1	once	TGCGCCAGCAGCCTCCTGATTACAGGGGGCGGGGAGACCCAGTTCTTC	CASSLLITGGGETQFF
TRBD1	TRBV20-1	TRBJ1-2	-	TGCAGTGCCCCGGGACAGGATAACTATGGCTACACCTTC	CSAPGQDNYGYTF
-	TRBV2	TRBJ2-3	-	TGTGCCAGCAGTGATTGGAGAACTAGCACAGATACGCAGTATTTT	CASSDWRTSTDTQYF
TRBD1	TRBV27	TRBJ2-7	few	TGTGCCAGCAGTTCCCCGGGACAGGGGTACTGGGAGCAGTACTTC	CASSSPGQGYWEQYF
TRBD2	TRBV4-1	TRBJ2-5	-	TGCGCCAGCAGCCAAGTTTATCTAGCGGGGGGCAGCCAAGAGACCCAGTACTTC	CASSQVYLAGGSQETQYF
-	TRBV20-1	TRBJ1-2	once	TGCAGTGCTAGTTCAAGTCTTCGGGGGACTAACTATGGCTACACCTTC	CSASSSLRGTNYGYTF
-	TRBV20-1	TRBJ2-1	few	TGCAGTGCCAACGACAGGAAGGGGGATTCCTACAATGAGCAGTTCTTC	CSANDRKGDSYNEQFF
TRBD1	TRBV20-1	TRBJ2-7	-	TGCAGTGCGACGAACTGGGGACAGGGCTACGAGCAGTACTTC	CSATNWGQGYEQYF
-	TRBV4-2	TRBJ1-3	-	TGTGCCAGCAGCCAAGTACCGGGATCAGGAAACACCATATATTTT	CASSQVPGSGNTIYF
-	TRBV5-4	TRBJ1-1	-	TGTGCCAGCAGCCCGTTTACCCGAGGGACCACTGAAGCTTTCTTT	CASSPFTRGTTEAFF
TRBD2	TRBV27	TRBJ2-7	few	TGTGCCAGCAGTTCTCAGGGACTAGCGACGTACGAGCAGTACTTC	CASSSQGLATYEQYF
-	TRBV20-1	TRBJ2-5	few	TGCAGTGCTAGCCACATCCCGCGCAGAGAGACCCAGTACTTC	CSASHIPRRETQYF
-	TRBV6-2/TRBV6-3	TRBJ2-1	-	TGTGCCACCCGGGACACCACCTGGGGGCCCCTATCTAATGAGCAGTTCTTC	CATRDTTWGPLSNEQFF
TRBD1	TRBV24-1	TRBJ2-3	few	TGTGCCACCAGTGATTTCAAACGGACAGGGCCCTACCCCACAGATACGCAGTATTTT	CATSDFKRTGPYPTDTQYF
TRBD2	TRBV7-2	TRBJ2-1	-	TGTGCCAGCAGCTTATGGGCAGCGGGAGGGCCGGAGACCCAGTTCTTC	CASSLWAAGGPETQFF
-	TRBV7-3	TRBJ2-5	-	TGTGCCAGCAGCTCCCGAGACGGTGGGACCCAGTACTTC	CASSSRDGGTQYF
-	TRBV9	TRBJ2-5	many	TGTGCCAGCAGCGTAGCTCCCGAAAGAGAGACCCAGTACTTC	CASSVAPERETQYF
-	TRBV4-3	TRBJ1-3	-	TGCGCCAGCAGCCAAGATTCGTTCGAAAACACCATATATTTT	CASSQDSFENTIYF
TRBD2	TRBV11-2	TRBJ2-3	many	TGTGCCAGCAGCTTCAGGACTAGCGGGCCAGATACGCAGTATTTT	CASSFRTSGPDTQYF
TRBD1	TRBV7-3	TRBJ2-6	many	TGTGCCAGCAGCTCCGTACAGGGGGGACCTTCTGGGGCCAACGTCCTGACTTTC	CASSSVQGGPSGANVLTF